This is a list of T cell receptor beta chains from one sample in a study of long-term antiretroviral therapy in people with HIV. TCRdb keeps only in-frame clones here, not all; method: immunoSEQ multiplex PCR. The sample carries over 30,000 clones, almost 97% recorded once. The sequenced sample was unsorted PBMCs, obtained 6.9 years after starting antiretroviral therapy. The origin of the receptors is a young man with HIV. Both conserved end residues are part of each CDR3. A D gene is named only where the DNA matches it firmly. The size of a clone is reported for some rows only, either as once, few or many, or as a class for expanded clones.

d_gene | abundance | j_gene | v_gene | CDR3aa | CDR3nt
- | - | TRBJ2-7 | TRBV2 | CASRARKQGYEQYF | TGTGCCAGCAGAGCCAGAAAACAGGGCTACGAGCAGTACTTC
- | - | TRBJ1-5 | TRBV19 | CASSIIRRGGNQPQHF | TGTGCCAGTAGTATCATCAGGCGCGGCGGAAATCAGCCCCAGCATTTT
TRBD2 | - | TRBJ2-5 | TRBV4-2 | CASSQEGSGGAGETQYF | TGTGCCAGCAGCCAAGAAGGGTCGGGGGGGGCCGGGGAGACCCAGTACTTC
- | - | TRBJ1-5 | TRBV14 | CASSQFQSQPQHF | TGTGCCAGCAGCCAGTTCCAAAGTCAGCCCCAGCATTTT
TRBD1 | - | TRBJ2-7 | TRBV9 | CASSRNGDRRTSEQYF | TGTGCCAGCAGCAGAAATGGGGACAGAAGGACCTCGGAGCAGTACTTC
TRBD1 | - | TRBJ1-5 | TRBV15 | CATSRDSGQGDQPQHF | TGTGCCACCAGCAGAGATTCGGGACAGGGGGATCAGCCCCAGCATTTT
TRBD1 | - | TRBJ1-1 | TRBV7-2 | CASSRDRTEAFF | TGTGCCAGCAGCCGGGACAGAACTGAAGCTTTCTTT
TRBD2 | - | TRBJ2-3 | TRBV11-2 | CASSLLAGEITDTQYF | TGTGCCAGCAGCTTACTAGCGGGGGAAATCACAGATACGCAGTATTTT
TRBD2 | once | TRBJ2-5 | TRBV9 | CASSGSTRWGGQYF | TGTGCCAGCAGCGGATCGACCCGATGGGGGGGCCAGTACTTC
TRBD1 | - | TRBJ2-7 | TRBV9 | CASSGQGHEQYF | TGTGCCAGCTCCGGACAGGGCCACGAGCAGTACTTC
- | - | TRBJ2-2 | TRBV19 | CASSGTGPNTGELFF | TGTGCCAGTAGTGGAACAGGACCGAACACCGGGGAGCTGTTTTTT
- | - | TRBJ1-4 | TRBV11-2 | CASSRTTGTVEKLFF | TGTGCCAGCAGTCGCACTACAGGGACGGTTGAAAAACTGTTTTTT
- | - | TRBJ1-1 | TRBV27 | CASRGGHRGAEAFF | TGTGCCAGCAGGGGCGGGCATCGAGGGGCTGAAGCTTTCTTT
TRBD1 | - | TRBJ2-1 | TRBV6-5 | CASSPGTGADEQFF | TGTGCCAGCAGTCCCGGGACAGGGGCGGATGAGCAGTTCTTC
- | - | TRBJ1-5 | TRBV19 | CASSIIGSNQPQHF | TGTGCCAGTAGTATAATAGGTAGCAATCAGCCCCAGCATTTT
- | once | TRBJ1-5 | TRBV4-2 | CASSQGTGSPQPQHF | TGTGCCAGCAGCCAAGGTACGGGGAGTCCTCAGCCCCAGCATTTT
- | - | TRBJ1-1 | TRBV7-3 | CASSLNWGTEAFF | TGTGCCAGCAGCTTAAATTGGGGCACTGAAGCTTTCTTT
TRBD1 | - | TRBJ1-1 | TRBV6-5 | CASSFRGQANTEAFF | TGTGCCAGCAGCTTTCGGGGACAGGCCAACACTGAAGCTTTCTTT
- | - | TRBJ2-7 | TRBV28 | CAISGSYEQYF | TGTGCCATATCGGGGAGCTACGAGCAGTACTTC
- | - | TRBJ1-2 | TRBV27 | CASSPNDRFYGYTF | TGTGCCAGCAGCCCCAACGACCGATTCTATGGCTACACCTTC
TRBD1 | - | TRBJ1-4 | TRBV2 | CASSEITGGKGEKLFF | TGTGCCAGCAGTGAAATTACAGGGGGCAAAGGGGAAAAACTGTTTTTT
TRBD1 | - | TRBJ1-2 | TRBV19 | CASSRDRNYGYTF | TGTGCCAGTAGTAGGGACAGGAACTATGGCTACACCTTC
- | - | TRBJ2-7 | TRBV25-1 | CASSGPGAESSYEQYF | TGTGCCAGCAGTGGGCCCGGTGCGGAGAGCTCCTACGAGCAGTACTTC
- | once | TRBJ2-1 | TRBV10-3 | CAISPQGRDFNEQFF | TGTGCCATCAGTCCTCAGGGGAGGGACTTTAATGAGCAGTTCTTC
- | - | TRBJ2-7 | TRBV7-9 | CASSRDFSYEQYF | TGTGCCAGCAGCCGGGACTTTTCCTACGAGCAGTACTTC
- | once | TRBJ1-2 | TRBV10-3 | CAIVSSSDGYTF | TGTGCCATCGTATCCTCCTCCGATGGCTACACCTTC
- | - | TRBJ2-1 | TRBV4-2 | CASSQDDGDSPNEQFF | TGTGCCAGCAGCCAAGATGACGGGGATAGTCCCAATGAGCAGTTCTTC
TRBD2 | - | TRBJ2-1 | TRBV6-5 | CASSYGTSYEQFF | TGTGCCAGCAGTTATGGGACTAGCTATGAGCAGTTCTTC
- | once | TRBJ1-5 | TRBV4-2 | CASSPQSSGNQPQHF | TGTGCCAGCAGTCCACAATCCAGTGGCAATCAGCCCCAGCATTTT
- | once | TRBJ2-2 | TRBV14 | CASSPALNTGELFF | TGTGCCAGCAGCCCAGCCCTTAACACCGGGGAGCTGTTTTTT
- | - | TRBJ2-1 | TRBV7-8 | CASLGTPGNEQFF | TGTGCCAGCCTCGGGACACCAGGGAATGAGCAGTTCTTC
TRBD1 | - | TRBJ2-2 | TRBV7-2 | CASSFVRDRNTGELFF | TGTGCCAGCAGCTTTGTCCGGGACAGGAACACCGGGGAGCTGTTTTTT